This T cell receptor (beta chain) was retrieved from a study of T cells in Graves' hyperthyroidism and ophthalmopathy. This clonotype has just a few counts. The investigators amplified TCR beta CDR3 regions from RNA transcripts. The HTBI set primed first-round TCR CDR3 RT-PCR. TCRdb reanalysed the multiplex PCR reads using MiXCR and keeps one entry per CDR3 protein. Here the sample spans approximately 530,000 distinct CDR3 sequences, just under 20% being singletons. Sequencing used blood. The sequence derives from a man between 40 and 49 years old with Graves' ophthalmopathy.

CDR3 nucleotides: TGTGCCAGCAGCCAAGATGGTTCCAGCAGCGATACGCAGTATTTT. Translating gives CASSQDGSSSDTQYF. The rearrangement joins TRBV4-2 to TRBJ2-3; D is unclear. The CDR3 contains 15 residues. Germline-derived CDR1 and CDR2 are LGHNA and YNFKEQ. Trimming removed 0 bases at V and 6 bases at J, with 13 bases between.